This TCR beta chain was recorded in a study of technical replicates of blood from a few donors. Some clones are missing from TCRdb's copy, which holds only in-frame ones; the method was immunoSEQ multiplex PCR. The sample carries more than 65,000 clones, about nine tenths recorded once. V lost 4 bases and J lost 2; bases outside the gene matches: 4. CDR3 length: 14 amino acids. Germline V CDR1 and CDR2: MGHDK, SYGVNS. This chain links TRBV25-1 with TRBJ2-7, with 8 bases fitting TRBD2. Sequencing was done on a sample of T cells isolated from PBMCs. The receptor comes from a human donor in good health. The CDR3 DNA reads as TGTGCCAGCAGTGTGCGGGAGGACGCCTACGAGCAGTACTTC. Its protein is CASSVREDAYEQYF.